This T cell receptor (beta chain) was found in a study of T cell clones after liver transplantation. Study findings and constraints: Low donor cell numbers restricted donor-reactive repertoire measurement in two subjects. A larger donor-reactive than third-party decline suggested partial antigen-specific deletion. In most of the 8 subjects, circulating graft-donor-reactive CD4 TCRbeta sequences fell significantly after transplant.

Clones were read by immunoSEQ multiplex PCR, and TCRdb kept only the in-frame ones, dropping some. The sample carries tens of thousands of clones, 65% to 85% recorded once. Trimming cost V 5 bases and J 3 bases; bases outside gene matches: 9. The CDR3 length is 16 residues. Germline loops: CDR1 MDHEN, CDR2 SYDVKM. In the case of this clone: Antigen unknown.

The source is a human patient who received a liver transplant. The T cells may partly be graft donor cells. This chain uses TRBV28 with TRBJ1-4; 7 bases agree with TRBD1. The sequencing here drew on CD4+ T cells from blood, taken 46 months after liver transplant. CDR3 amino acids: CASSLDRVLSNEKLFF. The CDR3 DNA follows: TGTGCCAGCAGTCTCGACAGGGTTTTATCTAATGAAAAACTGTTTTTT.